This T cell receptor beta chain was retrieved from a study of T cells after yellow fever vaccination. Study-wide results and limits: Boosting was followed by the reappearance of most primary-vaccination clones (approximately 95% CD4, about 88% CD8).

In its sample, this clonotype was seen many times. Its antigen is not known. TCRdb reprocessed the 5' RACE reads via MiXCR and lists one record per CDR3 protein. The sample has 95,000 to 150,000 distinct CDR3 sequences; 8.9% are singletons. Germline CDR1 is SQVTM and CDR2 is ANQGSEA. The V end lost 0 bases, the J end lost 6 bases, and 12 bases lay between the germline ends. The CDR3 sequence is 13 residues long. The sequencing here drew on CD8+ T cells sorted from PBMCs, taken on the day of the yellow fever booster vaccination. The chain couples TRBV29-1 to TRBJ2-7; D remains unclear. This clonotype was sampled from a man between 18 and 29 years old who received the YFV17D yellow fever vaccine. CDR3 amino acids: CSVEDRAGSEQYF. The CDR3, as DNA: TGCAGCGTTGAAGATCGTGCCGGGTCCGAGCAGTACTTC.